This T cell receptor (beta chain) was identified in a study of blood T cell repertoires in COVID-19. For the study at large: COVID-19 samples from acute and convalescent phases originated in the United States, Italy and Spain. PBMCs, B-cell-depleted T cells, or T cells were the source of the cDNA or gDNA that made up the material.

The CDR3 is made up of 17 amino acids. The V gene end was trimmed by 6 bases and the J gene end by 2 bases; junction bases not matched to a gene: 11. The germline CDR1 and CDR2 sequences are KGHSH and LQKENI. Data came from immunoSEQ multiplex PCR; TCRdb stores just in-frame clones and leaves some out. Of fewer than 350,000 clones listed, over 75% are singletons. This TCR was recovered from a man younger than 30 with active or convalescent COVID-19. Material for sequencing was peripheral blood. V is TRBV18 and J is TRBJ2-4; 9 nucleotides align to TRBD1. The CDR3 coding sequence is TGTGCCAGCTCTTACCCCCGGGACAGGGAATCCAAAAACATTCAGTACTTC. This encodes CASSYPRDRESKNIQYF.